The source of this TCR beta chain is a study of T cell repertoires in ileal Crohn's disease. Study-level information: The M0 sample came from the inflamed ileal portion of the resected specimen. Study-level findings and limits: Active smokers at surgery had more clonal expansions than non-smokers. Mucosal expansions were suggested to be mainly CD8 T cells.

Time point defined: inflamed ileum from the surgical specimen. Patients were adults with ileal or ileocolonic Crohn's disease needing resection. Remarks on this clone: Its antigen is unknown.

V was pared by 5 bases and J by 7 bases, with 15 bases of the junction left unmatched. The CDR3 has 18 residues. The germline CDR1 and CDR2 sequences are SGHAT and FQDESV (reference sequence). Repertoires were generated with immunoSEQ multiplex PCR, while TCRdb's copy carries only in-frame clones and drops some. The sample carries 17,000 or so clones, roughly 76% recorded once. Sequences were obtained from ileal tissue. The sequence was collected from an adult with Crohn's disease. This chain links TRBV11-1 with TRBJ2-6, with 9 positions matching TRBD1. CDR3 sequence (DNA): TGTGCCAGCAGCCCGCCGCCGGGACAGGGAGGAGGTGCCAACGTCCTGACTTTC. This translates into CASSPPPGQGGGANVLTF.